Shown below are 12 T cell receptor beta chains from a single sample sequenced in a study of cytomegalovirus exposure and HLA in healthy donors. TCRdb's table, derived via immunoSEQ multiplex PCR, lists solely in-frame clones and lacks some. Of 120,000 or so clones listed, 95% to 97% are singletons. The sequencing input was PBMCs. These receptors were collected from a man aged 18 to 30 in good health and CMV-seronegative.

The chain employs TRBV28 and TRBJ1-2; D is unclear. The V end lost 5 bases, the J end lost 4 bases, and 11 bases lay between the germline ends. Per germline, CDR1 MDHEN and CDR2 SYDVKM. CDR3 size: 13 residues. The CDR3 loop is CASSLGEGYGYTF. In DNA, the CDR3 is TGTGCCAGCAGTCTGGGAGAGGGCTATGGCTACACCTTC.

This chain links TRBV5-4 with TRBJ1-1, with TRBD1 as a possible D gene (6 bases). CDR3 size: 13 residues. V gave up 4 bases and J gave up 7 bases, with 14 bases separating them. In germline, CDR1 is SGHNT, CDR2 YYREEE (reference sequence). The DNA for the CDR3 is TGTGCCAGCAGCCTCCGGGACACCTATGAAGCTTTCTTT. This gives the protein CASSLRDTYEAFF.

This chain links TRBV7-2 with TRBJ2-3; TRBD2 agrees at 9 bases. Germline V gene sequence: CDR1 SGHTA, CDR2 FQGNSA. This CDR3 region has 16 residues. Unmatched junction bases numbered 13, after V lost 5 bases and J lost 7 bases. CDR3 residues: CASSPHPLAGIYTQYF. CDR3 DNA sequence: TGTGCCAGCAGCCCTCATCCTCTAGCGGGGATCTATACGCAGTATTTT.

The chain employs TRBV7-2 and TRBJ2-3, with D possibly TRBD2 on 7 matching bases. Per the germline V gene, CDR1 is SGHTA and CDR2 is FQGNSA. V was clipped by 4 bases and J by 1 base, with 15 bases between them. CDR3 length: 16 residues. CDR3 amino acids: CASSSAGTPRTDTQYF. CDR3 in DNA: TGTGCCAGCAGCTCAGCGGGGACACCACGCACAGATACGCAGTATTTT. Filled out from reference TRBV7-2 and TRBJ2-3, the complete variable domain reads GAGVSQSPSNKVTEKGKDVELRCDPISGHTALYWYRQSLGQGLEFLIYFQGNSAPDKSGLPSDRFSAERTGGSVSTLTIQRTQQEDSAVYLCASSSAGTPRTDTQYFGPGTRLTVL.

This clone is a singleton in its sample. The genes are TRBV9 and TRBJ1-2, with 7 bases matching TRBD1. The CDR3 loop spans 15 amino acids. CDR1 is SGDLS, CDR2 YYNGEE, per germline. The ends lost 3 bases at V and 7 bases at J; junction bases unmatched: 12. CDR3 sequence (DNA): TGTGCCAGCAGCGGAGGATCGACAGGGTATCGTGGCTACACCTTC. Translation gives CASSGGSTGYRGYTF.

This sequence joins TRBV2 and TRBJ2-5; the D is unclear. This CDR3 is 10 amino acids long. The V and J ends lost 8 bases and 2 bases respectively, with 3 bases between them. Germline V gives CDR1 SNHLY, CDR2 FYNNEI. The CDR3 reads CASEQETQYF. The CDR3 DNA is TGTGCCAGCGAGCAAGAGACCCAGTACTTC.

This chain uses TRBV7-3 with TRBJ2-1; the match to TRBD2 covers 7 bases. CDR3 size: 15 residues. V shed 3 bases and J 1 base; nucleotides not matched to a gene: 3. Germline V lookup: CDR1 SGHTA, CDR2 FQGTGA. The CDR3 is CASSFTGRSYNEQFF. The CDR3 DNA reads TGTGCCAGCAGCTTCACCGGGAGGTCCTACAATGAGCAGTTCTTC.

This chain uses TRBV28 with TRBJ2-7; possibly TRBD1 for D (6 bases). Looked up from germline, CDR1 is MDHEN and CDR2 is SYDVKM. Between the trimmed V and J ends, which lost 6 bases and 6 bases, there was a span of 18 bases. The CDR3 has 14 residues. Here the CDR3 reads CASRSGTTRREQYF. The DNA for the CDR3 is TGTGCCAGCAGATCCGGGACAACTCGGCGCGAGCAGTACTTC. Full variable domain (missing parts from reference TRBV28 and TRBJ2-7): DVKVTQSSRYLVKRTGEKVFLECVQDMDHENMFWYRQDPGLGLRLIYFSYDVKMKEKGDIPEGYSVSREKKERFSLILESASTNQTSMYLCASRSGTTRREQYFGPGTRLTVT.

The gene calls are TRBV18 and TRBJ2-1, with 10 bases aligning to TRBD1. Germline CDR1 and CDR2: KGHSH and LQKENI. The CDR3 is 15 residues long. V lost 3 bases to trimming and J lost 2 bases; unmatched junction nucleotides: 1. The CDR3 bases are TGTGCCAGCTCACCCGGGACAGGGGCCTACAATGAGCAGTTCTTC. This gives the protein CASSPGTGAYNEQFF.

The J gene is TRBJ1-1, the V gene TRBV10-3; no reliable D call. The CDR3 consists of 13 residues. V was clipped by 10 bases and J by 0 bases, with 12 bases between them. Germline CDR1 and CDR2: ENHRY and SYGVKD. The CDR3 sequence: CANGESMNTEAFF. In DNA, the CDR3 is TGTGCCAACGGAGAGAGTATGAACACTGAAGCTTTCTTT.

This clone was seen only once. V usage is TRBV27 and J usage is TRBJ2-3; 7 positions match TRBD2. Germline V gives CDR1 MNHEY, CDR2 SMNVEV (reference sequence). V dropped 11 bases and J dropped 1; count of bases not matched to a gene: 6. The CDR3 has 13 amino acids. Written as DNA, the CDR3 is TGTGCCGTCCAGGCGGGAGGCACAGATACGCAGTATTTT. It specifies CAVQAGGTDTQYF.

This sequence joins TRBV7-9 and TRBJ2-1; no firm D call. Trimming removed 2 bases at V and 3 bases at J, with 11 bases between. The V gene's germline CDR1 is SEHNR and CDR2 FQNEAQ (reference sequence). The CDR3 has 15 residues. The CDR3 coding sequence is TGTGCCAGCAGCTTACAAGCCCAACGCTACAATGAGCAGTTCTTC. It codes for CASSLQAQRYNEQFF.